Presented here are 14 T cell receptor beta chains from one specimen sequenced in a study of blood T cell repertoires in COVID-19. Libraries were prepared by immunoSEQ multiplex PCR; TCRdb keeps only in-frame clonotypes and omits some of them. The table has roughly 300,000 clones, 80% to 95% seen once; the top ten hold about 1.1%. Sequencing was carried out using PBMCs or T cells enriched from blood (not recorded which). The receptors here all came from a woman in her 30s who had recovered from COVID-19.

The V gene is TRBV21-1, the J gene TRBJ2-1; no check of the table's D call, TRBD2, against the DNA was made. TRBV21-1 is flagged as a pseudogene. This CDR3 is 14 amino acids long. The CDR3 reads CASLGLVLDNEQFF. CDR3 DNA sequence: TGTGCCAGCCTGGGACTAGTTTTGGATAATGAGCAGTTCTTC.

This sequence joins TRBV27 and TRBJ1-1; a weak D match, TRBD1 (5 bases). This CDR3 has 13 residues. Looked up from germline, CDR1 is MNHEY and CDR2 is SMNVEV (reference sequence). V dropped 3 bases and J dropped 2 bases, with 7 bases sitting between them. The CDR3 loop reads CASSLTVNTEAFF. In DNA, the CDR3 is TGTGCCAGCAGTTTGACAGTTAACACTGAAGCTTTCTTT.

Concerning this clone itself: This sample includes further DNA sequences coding for the same CDR3. The rearrangement uses TRBV6-2 or TRBV6-3 and TRBJ2-7; 10 bases fit TRBD2. Trimming took 4 bases from V and 1 from J; bases not matched to a gene: 1. The CDR3 runs to 14 residues. Germline loops: CDR1 MNHEY, CDR2 SVGEGT. The CDR3 coding sequence is TGTGCCAGCAGTTCTAGCGGGAGTTCCTACGAGCAGTACTTC. This encodes CASSSSGSSYEQYF.

The V call is TRBV7-9, the J call TRBJ2-1; D gene uncertain. Germline values: CDR1 SEHNR, CDR2 FQNEAQ (reference sequence). The CDR3 has 13 residues. Trimming stripped 4 bases from V and 0 bases from J, with 4 bases between. CDR3 bases: TGTGCCAGCAGCTCCGTCTCCTACAATGAGCAGTTCTTC. Its translation is CASSSVSYNEQFF.

This clone was observed a few times. This chain joins TRBV2 and TRBJ2-1; TRBD1 is a possible D gene (5 bases). V lost 7 bases and J lost 8, with 12 bases in between. CDR1 and CDR2 (germline): SNHLY, FYNNEI. The CDR3 is 12 amino acids. This chain's CDR3 is CASIRQGDEQFF. In DNA form, the CDR3 reads TGTGCCAGCATTAGGCAGGGTGATGAGCAGTTCTTC.

The chain employs TRBV28 and TRBJ2-2; a weak D match, TRBD2 (6 bases). Per the germline V gene, CDR1 is MDHEN and CDR2 is SYDVKM. The V and J ends lost 5 bases and 5 bases respectively, with 18 bases between them. The CDR3 runs to 16 residues. The CDR3 DNA is TGTGCCAGCAGTCCCACGTACGGGGGAGATACCGGGGAGCTGTTTTTT. Translating gives CASSPTYGGDTGELFF.

This chain connects TRBV5-1 to TRBJ2-1, with D perhaps matching TRBD2 (5 bases). The CDR3 runs 14 residues. Germline CDR1 is SGHRS and CDR2 is YFSETQ. Trimming left V 0 bases short and J 6 bases short, with 10 bases between. CDR3 nucleotide sequence: TGCGCCAGCAGCTTGGCGAGTGCGGGCAATGAGCAGTTCTTC. Translated, it gives CASSLASAGNEQFF.

This clone was detected once. The chain has TRBV18 and TRBJ1-2; 7 bases are a match to TRBD1. The junction had 14 bases not matched to a gene; V was cut back by 4 bases and J by 6 bases. The CDR3 runs to 16 residues. From germline, CDR1 is KGHSH and CDR2 LQKENI. DNA of the CDR3: TGTGCCAGCTCACGGGACGAGCAAGGGGGCGGTGATGGCTACACCTTC. Translation: CASSRDEQGGGDGYTF.

The chain uses TRBV4-3 and TRBJ2-7, with D perhaps matching TRBD2 (5 bases). The germline V gene has CDR1 LGHNA and CDR2 YSLEER. Trimming pared 2 bases from V and 0 bases from J, leaving 11 bases between. The CDR3 covers 15 residues. In DNA form, the CDR3 reads TGCGCCAGCAGCCAAATCGAGGGAAGCTCCTACGAGCAGTACTTC. Translated, it gives CASSQIEGSSYEQYF.

The chain uses TRBV2 and TRBJ1-1; 7 bases are shared with TRBD1. Looked up from germline, CDR1 is SNHLY and CDR2 is FYNNEI. The CDR3 totals 16 residues. Unmatched junction bases numbered 7, after V lost 2 bases and J lost 1 base. CDR3 DNA sequence: TGTGCCAGCAGTGAATCCCGACAGGGCAGGAACACTGAAGCTTTCTTT. Translation: CASSESRQGRNTEAFF. Together with reference TRBV2 and TRBJ1-1, the CDR3 gives the full variable domain: EPEVTQTPSHQVTQMGQEVILRCVPISNHLYFYWYRQILGQKVEFLVSFYNNEISEKSEIFDDQFSVERPDGSNFTLKIRSTKLEDSAMYFCASSESRQGRNTEAFFGQGTRLTVV.

CDR3: CASNKGQPTDTQYF. Written as DNA, the CDR3 is TGTGCCAGTAACAAGGGGCAGCCCACAGATACGCAGTATTTT. V usage is TRBV19 and J usage is TRBJ2-3; a possible D gene is TRBD1 (5 bases). Trimming left V 7 bases short and J 2 bases short, with 13 bases between. The CDR3 is made up of 14 amino acids. Germline CDR1 is LNHDA and CDR2 is SQIVND (reference sequence). The variable domain in full, with the rest retrieved from reference TRBV19 and TRBJ2-3, is DGGITQSPKYLFRKEGQNVTLSCEQNLNHDAMYWYRQDPGQGLRLIYYSQIVNDFQKGDIAEGYSVSREKKESFPLTVTSAQKNPTAFYLCASNKGQPTDTQYFGPGTRLTVL.

The chain is built from TRBV28 and TRBJ1-2; D may be TRBD1 (6 bases). This CDR3 has 14 amino acids. The V gene lost 2 bases and the J gene lost 4 bases, with 11 bases spanning the gap. Per the germline V gene, CDR1 is MDHEN and CDR2 is SYDVKM. The CDR3 nucleotides are TGTGCCAGCAGTTTACTGGCAGGGGTCTATGGCTACACCTTC. Residues: CASSLLAGVYGYTF.

The rearrangement uses TRBV6-2 or TRBV6-3 and TRBJ2-7; D not resolved. Trimming left V 2 bases short and J 9 bases short, with 14 bases between. The CDR3 loop spans 13 amino acids. Germline V gene lookup returns CDR1 MNHEY and CDR2 SVGEGT. Here the CDR3 DNA reads TGTGCCAGCAGTTACGGAAGACTCGAGAGGCAGTACTTC. Translation: CASSYGRLERQYF.

V and J are TRBV7-2 and TRBJ1-2; 7 nucleotides line up with TRBD1. The CDR3 length is 13 residues. The germline V gene has CDR1 SGHTA and CDR2 FQGNSA. The ends lost 7 bases at V and 7 bases at J; junction bases unmatched: 9. For the CDR3, the DNA is TGTGCCAGCATGACTATTAGGGGGCTTGGCTACACCTTC. It translates to CASMTIRGLGYTF.